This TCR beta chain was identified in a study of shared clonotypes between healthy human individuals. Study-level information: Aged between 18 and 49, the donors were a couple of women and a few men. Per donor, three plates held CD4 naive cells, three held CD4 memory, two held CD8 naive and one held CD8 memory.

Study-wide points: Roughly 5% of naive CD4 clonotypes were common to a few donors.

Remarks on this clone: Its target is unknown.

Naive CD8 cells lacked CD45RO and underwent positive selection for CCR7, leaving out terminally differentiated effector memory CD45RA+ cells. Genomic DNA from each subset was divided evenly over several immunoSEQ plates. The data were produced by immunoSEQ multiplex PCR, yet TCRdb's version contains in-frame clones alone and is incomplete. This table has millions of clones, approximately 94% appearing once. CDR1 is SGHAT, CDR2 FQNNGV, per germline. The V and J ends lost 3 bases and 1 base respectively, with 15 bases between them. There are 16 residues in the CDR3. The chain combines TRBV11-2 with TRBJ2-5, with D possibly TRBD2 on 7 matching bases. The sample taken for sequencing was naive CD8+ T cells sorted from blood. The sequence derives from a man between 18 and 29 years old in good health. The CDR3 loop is CASSFLGGGAQETQYF. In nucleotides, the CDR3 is TGTGCCAGCAGCTTCCTGGGAGGGGGGGCCCAAGAGACCCAGTACTTC.